Below, 2 T cell receptor beta chains from the same sample are listed, as sequenced in a study of cytomegalovirus exposure and HLA in healthy donors. Clones were sequenced by immunoSEQ multiplex PCR, and TCRdb holds only the in-frame ones, with some missing. This table has some 320,000 clones, about nine tenths appearing once. The sample taken for sequencing was PBMCs. Every receptor here comes from a woman in her 30s in good health and CMV-seropositive.

V is TRBV27 and J is TRBJ1-5; D is unclear. Looked up from germline, CDR1 is MNHEY and CDR2 is SMNVEV (reference sequence). The germline V and J ends were trimmed by 2 bases and 7 bases, with 6 bases remaining between them. The CDR3 contains 12 residues. CDR3 bases: TGTGCCAGCAGTTTAATGGGCCAGCCCCAGCATTTT. Amino acid sequence: CASSLMGQPQHF.

This chain joins TRBV18 and TRBJ2-5; D is uncertain. The germline CDR1 and CDR2 sequences are KGHSH and LQKENI. Trimming removed 5 bases from V and 2 bases from J, with 12 bases in between. The CDR3 is made up of 14 amino acids. CDR3 sequence: CASSSVSQQETQYF. The CDR3 DNA follows: TGTGCCAGCTCATCTGTCAGCCAACAAGAGACCCAGTACTTC.